The clone carrying this T cell receptor (beta chain) was counted a few times. Its matching antigen is unknown. This entry is derived from a study of OX40 agonist ivuxolimab in advanced cancers. Study-wide results and limits: With doses of 0.1 to 3.0 mg/kg, CD4+ and CD8+ blood T cells had undergone clonal expansion by week 6.

The germline CDR1 and CDR2 sequences are MRHNA and SNTAGT. V lost 0 bases to trimming and J lost 7 bases, with 12 bases between them. The CDR3 is 14 amino acids. The method was immunoSEQ multiplex PCR; TCRdb's version includes in-frame clones alone and lacks a portion of them. This table has approximately 57,000 clones, 88% appearing once. The chain recombines TRBV6-4 with TRBJ1-1, with a weak D call TRBD1 (5 bases). The sequence derives from an adult with an advanced solid tumor such as melanoma, head and neck, liver or kidney cancer. The sample was CD4+ or CD8+ T cells sorted from blood, taken in a trial of the OX40 agonist ivuxolimab. The CDR3 region is CASSDSMTGVEAFF. For the CDR3, the DNA is TGTGCCAGCAGTGACTCGATGACGGGGGTTGAAGCTTTCTTT.